The T cell receptor (beta chain) under discussion was sequenced for a study of CD8+CD57+ T cells in acquired aplastic anemia. Study details: Sorted CD4+ and CD8+ cells gave a mean 3.2 ug DNA, range about 0.19 to 27.4 ug.

Overall study results and limits: Sharing between patients and controls was observed for twenty-nine CD8+ CDR3 sequences. Levels of CD8+ Simpson's diversity were not significantly distinct in patients versus controls.

This clonotype has ten or more counts. Its matching antigen is unknown. Germline V gene lookup returns CDR1 SGHTA and CDR2 FQGTGA. V was shortened by 2 bases and J by 3 bases, with 7 bases between the two germline ends. The CDR3 has 13 residues. Genomic DNA templated the TCR beta VDJ and CDR3 profiling. One entry per CDR3 protein results from TCRdb running MiXCR on the reads. The table has about 190,000 distinct CDR3 sequences, approximately 50% seen once. The sample consisted of sorted CD4+, CD8+, or CD8+CD57+ T cells (not recorded which) from PBMCs. This clonotype was obtained from a human donor in good health, serving as a control. The rearrangement joins TRBV7-3 to TRBJ1-1; the D is unclear. The CDR3 sequence is CASSLVVYTEAFF. DNA for the CDR3: TGTGCCAGCAGCTTAGTTGTGTACACTGAAGCTTTCTTT. The full variable domain, in which reference TRBV7-3 and TRBJ1-1 provide the parts outside the CDR3, is GAGVSQTPSNKVTEKGKYVELRCDPISGHTALYWYRQSLGQGPEFLIYFQGTGAADDSGLPNDRFFAVRPEGSVSTLKIQRTERGDSAVYLCASSLVVYTEAFFGQGTRLTVV.